The T cell receptor (beta chain) described here comes from a study of PD-L1 blockade in urothelial cancer. Time point denoted: peripheral blood 6 weeks after treatment start. Sequenced by immunoSEQ multiplex PCR; TCRdb stores in-frame clones only, minus some. The table has fewer than 50,000 clones, under 95% seen once. The sample in question was PBMCs, obtained around atezolizumab (anti-PD-L1) treatment. The clonotype comes from a man aged 70 or older with urothelial cancer.

For the CDR3, the DNA is TGTGCTAGTGGCCAATTCCTCGGAGATACGCAGTATTTT. Its protein product is CASGQFLGDTQYF. The chain carries TRBV12-5 and TRBJ2-3; D is unclear. This CDR3 is built from 13 residues. Germline V lookup: CDR1 LGHNT, CDR2 FRNRAP. Trimming pared 6 bases from V and 5 bases from J, leaving 12 bases between.